This TCR beta chain emerged from a study of OX40 agonist ivuxolimab in advanced cancers. Trimming at V came to 4 bases and at J to 4 bases, leaving 10 bases not matched to a gene. The CDR3 sequence is 16 residues long. CDR1 is LNHDA, CDR2 SQIVND, per germline (reference sequence). Sampling times: baseline, cycle 4 day 1, cycle 7 day 1. Method: immunoSEQ multiplex PCR; TCRdb's copy keeps in-frame clones and lacks some. The table has around 95,000 clones, around 90% seen once. The J gene is TRBJ2-5, the V gene TRBV19, with 9 bases matching TRBD2. This TCR came from an adult with an advanced solid tumor such as melanoma, head and neck, liver or kidney cancer. This material consisted of CD4+ or CD8+ T cells sorted from blood, taken in a trial of the OX40 agonist ivuxolimab. CDR3 in DNA: TGTGCCAGTAGTACCGGTAGTAGCGGGAGAGGAGAGACCCAGTACTTC. As protein: CASSTGSSGRGETQYF.